This TCR beta chain was observed in a study of blood T cell repertoires in COVID-19. Turning to the study itself: Donors in the United States, Italy and Spain gave samples during acute or convalescent COVID-19.

No more than 2 weeks before study entry, exposed participants had met a case of COVID-19. Assay used: immunoSEQ multiplex PCR; TCRdb lists only in-frame clones, some missing. The sample contains roughly 250,000 clones, roughly 80% of which appear only once. The clonotype originates from a woman aged 40 to 50 who had been exposed to COVID-19. The sample consisted of PBMCs or T cells enriched from blood (not recorded which).

The CDR3 region has the DNA TGTGCCAGCAGCCAGGACGGGACAGTCTATGGCTACACCTTC. This translates into CASSQDGTVYGYTF. V is TRBV3-1 (or the pseudogene TRBV3-2) and J is TRBJ1-2, with 7 bases aligning to TRBD1. Unmatched junction bases numbered 5, after V lost 3 bases and J lost 4 bases. CDR3 length equals 14 residues. Germline V gives CDR1 LGHDT, CDR2 YNNKEL (reference sequence).